Listed here are 18 T cell receptor beta chains from one sample, sequenced in a study of memory CD4+ T cells and cytomegalovirus serostatus. The sort gate was single viable CD3+CD4+CD8-CD45RO+ cells for memory CD4+ T cells. The protocol was immunoSEQ multiplex PCR, while the TCRdb copy is restricted to in-frame clones and leaves out a portion. This sample carries over 75,000 clones, under 90% of them seen once, and the ten largest clones take about 3.6%. The specimen sequenced was memory CD4+ T cells from blood. The receptors were gathered from an adult in good health and CMV-seropositive.

This chain connects TRBV30 to TRBJ1-1; D not certain. V was trimmed by 5 bases and J by 0 bases, leaving 10 bases between them. CDR3 length: 13 amino acids. The germline V gene encodes CDR1 GTSNPN and CDR2 SVGIG (reference sequence). The CDR3 reads CAWGRGLNTEAFF. CDR3 nucleotides: TGTGCCTGGGGACGGGGATTGAACACTGAAGCTTTCTTT. Combining the CDR3 with reference TRBV30 and TRBJ1-1 gives the whole variable domain SQTIHQWPATLVQPVGSPLSLECTVEGTSNPNLYWYRQAAGRGLQLLFYSVGIGQISSEVPQNLSASRPQDRQFILSSKKLLLSDSGFYLCAWGRGLNTEAFFGQGTRLTVV.

This clone was counted once. This chain uses TRBV19 with TRBJ2-2, with D perhaps matching TRBD2 (6 bases). This CDR3 contains 15 residues. Germline V CDR1 and CDR2: LNHDA, SQIVND (reference sequence). Trimming left V 3 bases short and J 6 bases short, with 14 bases between. This CDR3 reads CASSIVGGAAGELFF. In DNA form, the CDR3 reads TGTGCCAGTAGTATTGTGGGAGGTGCAGCCGGGGAGCTGTTTTTT.

This clone is a singleton in its sample. The chain is built from TRBV29-1 and TRBJ2-1, with D uncertain. The CDR3 length is 13 residues. V was cut by 4 bases and J by 0 bases, with 7 bases left in between. Germline CDR1 is SQVTM and CDR2 is ANQGSEA. CDR3 sequence (DNA): TGCAGCGTTGGGAGTAGCTCCTACAATGAGCAGTTCTTC. It translates to CSVGSSSYNEQFF.

The chain carries TRBV6-1 and TRBJ2-3; 10 nucleotides agree with TRBD2. This CDR3 region has 17 residues. The trim removed 1 base at V and 4 bases at J, leaving 8 bases unmatched. Looked up from germline, CDR1 is MNHNS and CDR2 is SASEGT. The CDR3 DNA reads TGTGCCAGCAGTGAAGGGGCGTCTAGCGGGAGCGCAGATACGCAGTATTTT. Amino acid sequence: CASSEGASSGSADTQYF.

This chain links TRBV18 with TRBJ1-3; 8 bases match TRBD1. Trimming cost V 4 bases and J 1 base; bases outside gene matches: 9. The germline V gene encodes CDR1 KGHSH and CDR2 LQKENI. CDR3 length: 17 amino acids. The chain's CDR3 is CASSLMSGQVSGNTIYF. The CDR3 nucleotides are TGTGCCAGCTCACTCATGTCGGGACAGGTATCTGGAAACACCATATATTTT.

The genes are TRBV2 and TRBJ2-3, with D unclear. Trimming shortened V by 9 bases and J by 1 base, and 11 bases separated the two germline ends. The CDR3 is 13 amino acids. The germline V gene has CDR1 SNHLY and CDR2 FYNNEI. In nucleotides, the CDR3 is TGTGCCAGTCAAGGGTGGGGCACAGATACGCAGTATTTT. This sequence encodes CASQGWGTDTQYF.

The chain combines TRBV5-1 with TRBJ2-3; 11 bases are a match to TRBD2. The CDR3 covers 16 residues. Trimming at V came to 4 bases and at J to 2 bases, leaving 6 bases not matched to a gene. Germline lookup yields CDR1 SGHRS and CDR2 YFSETQ. CDR3 protein: CASSPGTSGYTDTQYF. CDR3 nucleotide sequence: TGCGCCAGCAGCCCTGGGACTAGCGGATACACAGATACGCAGTATTTT.

This clone came up a few times. This chain connects TRBV7-2 to TRBJ2-3; D possibly corresponds to TRBD2 (6 bases). The CDR3 consists of 16 residues. Germline CDR1 and CDR2: SGHTA and FQGNSA. The V and J ends lost 5 bases and 3 bases respectively, with 18 bases between them. CDR3 protein: CASSPTVGLSTDTQYF. In nucleotides, the CDR3 is TGTGCCAGCAGCCCTACAGTGGGACTCAGTACAGATACGCAGTATTTT.

J is TRBJ2-6 and V is TRBV28, with TRBD1 identical over 7 bases. The germline V gene encodes CDR1 MDHEN and CDR2 SYDVKM. V was pared by 6 bases and J by 4 bases, with 12 bases of the junction left unmatched. CDR3 length equals 17 residues. Here the CDR3 DNA reads TGTGCCAGCAGCGCGCCAGGGGGTCCTTCCGGGGCCAACGTCCTGACTTTC. Protein sequence: CASSAPGGPSGANVLTF.

Only a few counts were recorded for this clone. This chain connects TRBV7-8 to TRBJ2-7, with D perhaps given as TRBD1 or TRBD2 (5 bases each). The CDR3 runs 13 residues. V gave up 7 bases and J gave up 3 bases, with 13 bases separating them. CDR1 and CDR2 (germline): SGHVS, FQNEAQ. The CDR3 sequence: CASTRDGYYEQYF. CDR3 sequence (DNA): TGTGCCAGCACCCGGGACGGTTACTACGAGCAGTACTTC.

V gene TRBV18 combines with J gene TRBJ2-3; TRBD1 might be the D (6 bases). The CDR3 covers 16 residues. Germline CDR1 reads KGHSH; CDR2 reads LQKENI. V gave up 4 bases and J gave up 0 bases, with 14 bases separating them. The CDR3 DNA reads TGTGCCAGCTCACTTCGACAGGAATTAAGCACAGATACGCAGTATTTT. This gives the protein CASSLRQELSTDTQYF.

The gene calls are TRBV21-1 and TRBJ1-1. TRBV21-1 is described as a pseudogene. The CDR3 loop spans 14 amino acids. CDR3 coding DNA: TGTGCCAGCAGCAAAGGGTCGGAGAACACTGAAGCTTTCTTT. Translating it yields CASSKGSENTEAFF.

The chain joins TRBV15 to TRBJ2-5; 7 positions agree with TRBD2. The length of the CDR3 is 16 residues. V shed 0 bases, J shed 1 base, and the junction held 5 bases outside the gene matches. Germline CDR1 LNHNV, CDR2 YYDKDF (reference sequence). The CDR3 coding sequence is TGTGCCACCAGCAGAGATCTGACGGGAGGCCAAGAGACCCAGTACTTC. Protein: CATSRDLTGGQETQYF.

The rearrangement links TRBV6-1 to TRBJ2-7; TRBD2 matches at 13 bases. Germline V gene sequence: CDR1 MNHNS, CDR2 SASEGT. Trimming removed 10 bases from V and 0 bases from J; junction bases left unmatched: 3. CDR3 length equals 14 residues. The CDR3 is CAIRTSGSSYEQYF. CDR3 nucleotide sequence: TGTGCCATTCGGACTAGCGGGAGCTCCTACGAGCAGTACTTC.

This clone turned up a few times. The rearrangement links TRBV20-1 to TRBJ2-5; D is perhaps TRBD1 (5 bases). V was shortened by 4 bases and J by 3 bases, with 6 bases between the two germline ends. Germline V gene lookup returns CDR1 DFQATT and CDR2 SNEGSKA (reference sequence). CDR3 size: 11 residues. The DNA for the CDR3 is TGCAGTGCTACAGGGAAAGAGACCCAGTACTTC. It yields the protein CSATGKETQYF.

The V call is TRBV18, the J call TRBJ1-3; 8 nucleotides align to TRBD1. Germline V lookup: CDR1 KGHSH, CDR2 LQKENI. There are 17 residues in the CDR3. Losses at the gene ends were 4 bases for V and 3 bases for J; bases not matched to a gene: 11. The CDR3 loop reads CASSQNRGSTVGNTIYF. The CDR3 DNA reads TGTGCCAGCTCACAAAACAGGGGGTCCACAGTTGGAAACACCATATATTTT.

This chain connects TRBV7-3 to TRBJ2-1, with TRBD2 as a possible D gene (6 bases). V shed 5 bases and J shed 7 bases, with 15 bases lying between them. The CDR3 length is 14 residues. Germline CDR1 is SGHTA and CDR2 is FQGTGA. The CDR3 DNA sequence: TGTGCCAGCAGCCCCCCGGGGAGGCGGAATGAGCAGTTCTTC. Its protein product is CASSPPGRRNEQFF.

The chain couples TRBV6-5 to TRBJ2-5; TRBD2 matches 7 bases. This CDR3 region has 13 residues. The V and J ends lost 5 bases and 2 bases, in that order; junction bases with no gene match: 2. Germline CDR1 is MNHEY and CDR2 is SVGAGI. As DNA, the CDR3 is TGTGCCAGCAGTCGGACTAGACAAGAGACCCAGTACTTC. It encodes CASSRTRQETQYF.